These 2 T cell receptor beta chains share one sample of origin, sequenced in a study of T-cell reconstitution after alpha-beta-depleted transplantation in children. For TCRbeta, the library was prepared with unique molecular identifiers. MiXCR, run by TCRdb on the PCR reads, gives a single entry per CDR3 protein. The table records about 420,000 distinct CDR3 sequences, 9.5% to 13% of them present only once. Sequencing was performed on PBMCs from the stem cell graft donor, taken from the stem cell graft. All receptors derive from a human donor who donated a stem cell graft to a child with acute myeloid leukemia.

This sequence joins TRBV4-1 and TRBJ1-2; 7 bases map to TRBD1. Looked up from germline, CDR1 is MGHRA and CDR2 is YSYEKL. This CDR3 is built from 15 residues. V shed 0 bases, J shed 4 bases, and the junction held 5 bases outside the gene matches. The CDR3 spells CASSQDTGDFYGYTF. The CDR3 nucleotides read TGCGCCAGCAGCCAAGATACAGGGGACTTCTATGGCTACACCTTC.

The chain carries TRBV4-1 and TRBJ2-5; D may correspond to TRBD1 or TRBD2 (5 bases each). Germline V gene data show CDR1 as MGHRA and CDR2 as YSYEKL. V was shortened by 0 bases and J by 5 bases, with 7 bases between the two germline ends. This CDR3 contains 13 residues. In DNA form, the CDR3 reads TGCGCCAGCAGCCAAGACTGGGGGGAGACCCAGTACTTC. Its protein product is CASSQDWGETQYF.